Below are 15 T cell receptor beta chains sequenced from a single sample in a study of shared clonotypes between healthy human individuals. Generated by immunoSEQ multiplex PCR, the TCRdb table keeps only in-frame clones and is missing some. The sample contains about 2 million clones, 85% to 95% of which appear only once. The sample consisted of naive CD4+ T cells sorted from blood. Indicated subset: CD45RA+ positively selected. Every receptor here comes from a man aged 18 to 30 in good health.

With regard to this clone: The same CDR3 is also encoded by other DNA sequences in this sample. This chain joins TRBV19 and TRBJ2-3; tentatively, D is TRBD1 (5 bases). Per germline, CDR1 LNHDA and CDR2 SQIVND (reference sequence). CDR3 size: 13 residues. V lost 3 bases to trimming and J lost 2 bases, with 6 bases between them. The CDR3 protein is CASSIGHTDTQYF. CDR3 in DNA: TGTGCCAGTAGTATTGGACACACAGATACGCAGTATTTT.

This clone has only a few counts. One end of the junction is discordant with germline, which a read error may explain. The rearrangement joins TRBV6-1 to TRBJ1-6, with D possibly being TRBD1 (5 bases). The germline gives CDR1 MNHNS, CDR2 SASEGT. The CDR3 spans 12 residues. In DNA, the CDR3 is TGTGCCAGCAGTGAAGTACGGGACCGCATCTTCTTT. Protein: CASSEVRDRIFF.

This clone was observed many times. The sample contains more than one DNA sequence encoding this CDR3. V is TRBV18 and J is TRBJ1-1, with no clear D. The CDR3 length is 13 residues. V was trimmed by 6 bases and J by 4 bases, leaving 12 bases between them. CDR1 and CDR2 (germline): KGHSH, LQKENI. CDR3 protein: CASSPKDGTEAFF. The DNA of the CDR3 is TGTGCCAGCTCCCCAAAAGACGGCACTGAAGCTTTCTTT.

J is TRBJ1-5 and V is TRBV7-2, with TRBD1 as a possible D gene (5 bases). V was trimmed by 5 bases and J by 0 bases, leaving 17 bases between them. From germline, CDR1 is SGHTA and CDR2 FQGNSA. The CDR3 is 17 residues long. CDR3 loop: CASSPPARGFSNQPQHF. The CDR3 bases are TGTGCCAGCAGCCCCCCGGCAAGGGGCTTTAGCAATCAGCCCCAGCATTTT.

The CDR3 reads CSVEDGETQYF. CDR3 coding DNA: TGCAGCGTTGAAGATGGTGAGACCCAGTACTTC. The chain has TRBV29-1 and TRBJ2-5; D remains ambiguous. This CDR3 contains 11 residues. V lost 0 bases and J lost 5, with 4 bases in between. Germline loops: CDR1 SQVTM, CDR2 ANQGSEA.

The chain joins TRBV5-1 to TRBJ2-7, with D perhaps given as TRBD1 or TRBD2 (5 bases each). The CDR3 length is 13 residues. Germline CDR1 and CDR2: SGHRS and YFSETQ. V was pared by 4 bases and J by 6 bases, with 14 bases between. The CDR3 DNA reads as TGCGCCAGCAGCGTGGAGGTTGACAGCGAGCAGTACTTC. This codes for CASSVEVDSEQYF.

This chain uses TRBV19 with TRBJ1-1; 8 bases fit TRBD1. J lost 5 bases, V lost 3 bases, and 11 bases had no gene match. CDR1 is LNHDA, CDR2 SQIVND, per germline (reference sequence). This CDR3 is 16 amino acids long. Here the CDR3 DNA reads TGTGCCAGTAGTATTGATTATCTACAGGGGGTGACTGAAGCTTTCTTT. It encodes CASSIDYLQGVTEAFF.

This sequence joins TRBV7-9 and TRBJ2-3, with D maybe TRBD1 (6 bases). CDR3 length: 14 residues. Deletions cut 4 bases from V and 4 bases from J, with 12 bases between. CDR1 and CDR2 from the germline V gene are SEHNR and FQNEAQ (reference sequence). The CDR3 DNA reads as TGTGCCAGCAGCTCTTTACAGGGTCCAGATACGCAGTATTTT. Translation gives CASSSLQGPDTQYF.

The rearrangement joins TRBV14 to TRBJ2-5; TRBD1 aligns across 7 bases. CDR1 and CDR2 (germline): SGHDN, FVKESK. The V and J ends lost 2 bases and 1 base, in that order; junction bases with no gene match: 4. The CDR3 sequence is 15 residues long. For the CDR3, the DNA is TGTGCCAGCAGCCAACTAACAGGGGCCCAAGAGACCCAGTACTTC. It encodes CASSQLTGAQETQYF.

This chain joins TRBV27 and TRBJ2-7; no definite D call. Trimming left V 6 bases short and J 0 bases short, with 15 bases between. Germline assignment: CDR1 MNHEY and CDR2 SMNVEV (reference sequence). The CDR3 sequence is 15 residues long. Written as DNA, the CDR3 is TGTGCCAGCAGACCCGACACACTCCTCTCCTACGAGCAGTACTTC. Amino acids: CASRPDTLLSYEQYF.

The chain carries TRBV9 and TRBJ2-1, with D tentatively TRBD1 (5 bases). The CDR3 runs to 15 residues. The V gene lost 0 bases and the J gene lost 3 bases, with 10 bases spanning the gap. Germline loops: CDR1 SGDLS, CDR2 YYNGEE. The CDR3: CASSVAGHVYNEQFF. In DNA form, the CDR3 reads TGTGCCAGCAGCGTAGCCGGACACGTCTACAATGAGCAGTTCTTC.

The J gene is TRBJ2-1, the V gene TRBV5-1, with TRBD2 identical over 7 bases. The CDR3 runs 16 residues. Looked up from germline, CDR1 is SGHRS and CDR2 is YFSETQ. Trimming took 2 bases from V and 0 from J; bases not matched to a gene: 5. The CDR3 DNA is TGCGCCAGCAGCTTCAGTGGCGGGGGCTCCTACAATGAGCAGTTCTTC. It codes for CASSFSGGGSYNEQFF.

The V gene is TRBV11-2, the J gene TRBJ2-7; TRBD1 agrees at 7 bases. CDR1 SGHAT and CDR2 FQNNGV come from the germline V gene. The CDR3 extends over 14 amino acids. The V gene end was trimmed by 5 bases and the J gene end by 4 bases; junction bases not matched to a gene: 8. The CDR3 here is CASSPRTGEYEQYF. The CDR3 DNA reads TGTGCCAGCAGCCCACGGACAGGAGAGTACGAGCAGTACTTC.

For this clone: The sample holds other DNA sequences that translate to the same CDR3. The CDR3 coding sequence is TGCGCCAGCAGCTTGGAAGGGGGCACAGATACGCAGTATTTT. This codes for CASSLEGGTDTQYF. V usage is TRBV5-1 and J usage is TRBJ2-3; D possibly corresponds to TRBD1 (5 bases). The CDR3 is 14 residues long. Germline assignment: CDR1 SGHRS and CDR2 YFSETQ. Trimming removed 0 bases from V and 1 base from J, with 6 bases in between.

As for this clone: Other nucleotide sequences from this sample produce the same CDR3. This rearrangement joins TRBV6-5 to TRBJ2-1; TRBD2 agrees at 11 bases. The germline gives CDR1 MNHEY, CDR2 SVGAGI. The CDR3 extends over 15 amino acids. V lost 6 bases, J lost 4 bases, and 5 bases stayed unmatched. The CDR3: CASSRGTSGYNEQFF. Here the CDR3 DNA reads TGTGCCAGCAGCCGCGGGACTAGCGGTTACAATGAGCAGTTCTTC.